The clone carrying this T cell receptor beta chain was picked up a small number of times. Its antigen is unknown. This CDR3 is 13 amino acids long. The V end lost 6 bases, the J end lost 2 bases, and 11 bases lay between the germline ends. Germline-derived CDR1 and CDR2 are MDHEN and SYDVKM. Primers included in the PCR were 60 Vbeta and 13 Jbeta primers. Libraries were prepared by immunoSEQ multiplex PCR; TCRdb keeps only in-frame clonotypes and omits some of them. This table has some 140,000 clones, less than 90% appearing once. The record originates from a study of cytomegalovirus exposure and HLA in healthy donors. Study-wide results and limits: While the bulk of TCR sequences proved rare, some public TCRs turned up in many donors. Some TCR beta chains (roughly 150 of them) were listed as cytomegalovirus-associated. When a later analysis compared HLA-associated TCR beta chains with equally common others, the HLA-associated chains turned out to be more clonally expanded and to have lower generation probabilities.

This rearrangement joins TRBV28 to TRBJ2-7, with D uncertain. Material: PBMCs. The clonotype was recovered from a middle-aged man in good health and CMV-seronegative. Written as DNA, the CDR3 is TGTGCCAGCAGCTCCGGGTTTACCTACGAGCAGTACTTC. Translation: CASSSGFTYEQYF.